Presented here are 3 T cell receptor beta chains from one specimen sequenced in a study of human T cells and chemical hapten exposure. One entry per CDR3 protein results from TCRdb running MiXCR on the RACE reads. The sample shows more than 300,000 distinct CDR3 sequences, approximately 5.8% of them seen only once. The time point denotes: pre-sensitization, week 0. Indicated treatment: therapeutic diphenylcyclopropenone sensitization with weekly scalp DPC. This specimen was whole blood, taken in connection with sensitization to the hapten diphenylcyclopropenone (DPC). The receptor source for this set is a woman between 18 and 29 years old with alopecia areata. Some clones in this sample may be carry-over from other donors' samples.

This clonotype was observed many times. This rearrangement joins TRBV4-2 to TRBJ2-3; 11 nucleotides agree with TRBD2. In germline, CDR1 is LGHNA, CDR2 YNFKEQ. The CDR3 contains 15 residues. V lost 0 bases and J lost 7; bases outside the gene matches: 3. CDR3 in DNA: TGTGCCAGCAGCCAAGAACTAGCGGGGGTGTATACGCAGTATTTT. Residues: CASSQELAGVYTQYF.

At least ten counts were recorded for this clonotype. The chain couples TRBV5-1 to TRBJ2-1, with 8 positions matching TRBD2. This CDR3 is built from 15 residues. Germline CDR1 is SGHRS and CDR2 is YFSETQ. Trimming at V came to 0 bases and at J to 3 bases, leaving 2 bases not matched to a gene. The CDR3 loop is CASSLVLADYNEQFF. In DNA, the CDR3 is TGCGCCAGCAGCTTGGTACTAGCGGACTACAATGAGCAGTTCTTC.

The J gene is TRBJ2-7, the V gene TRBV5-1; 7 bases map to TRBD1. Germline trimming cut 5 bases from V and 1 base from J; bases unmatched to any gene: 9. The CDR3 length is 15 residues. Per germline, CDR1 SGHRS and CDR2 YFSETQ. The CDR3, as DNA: TGCGCCAGCAGGATAACAGGGGACCCGTCCTACGAGCAGTACTTC. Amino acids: CASRITGDPSYEQYF.